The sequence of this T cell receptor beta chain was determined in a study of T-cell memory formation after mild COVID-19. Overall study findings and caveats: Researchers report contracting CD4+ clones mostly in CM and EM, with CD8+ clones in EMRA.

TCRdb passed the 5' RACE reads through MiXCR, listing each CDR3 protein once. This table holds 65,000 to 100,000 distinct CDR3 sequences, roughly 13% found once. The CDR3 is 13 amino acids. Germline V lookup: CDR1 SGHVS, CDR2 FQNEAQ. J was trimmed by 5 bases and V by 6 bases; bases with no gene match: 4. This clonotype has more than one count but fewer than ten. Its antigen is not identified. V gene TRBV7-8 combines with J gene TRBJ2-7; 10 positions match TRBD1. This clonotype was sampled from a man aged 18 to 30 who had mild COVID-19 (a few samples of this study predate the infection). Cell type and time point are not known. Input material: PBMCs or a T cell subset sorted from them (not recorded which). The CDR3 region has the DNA TGTGCCAGCAGGCCCGGGACAGGGGACGAGCAGTACTTC. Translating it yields CASRPGTGDEQYF. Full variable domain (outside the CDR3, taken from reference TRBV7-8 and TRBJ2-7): GAGVSQSPRYKVAKRGQDVALRCDPISGHVSLFWYQQALGQGPEFLTYFQNEAQLDKSGLPSDRFFAERPEGSVSTLKIQRTQQEDSAVYLCASRPGTGDEQYFGPGTRLTVT.